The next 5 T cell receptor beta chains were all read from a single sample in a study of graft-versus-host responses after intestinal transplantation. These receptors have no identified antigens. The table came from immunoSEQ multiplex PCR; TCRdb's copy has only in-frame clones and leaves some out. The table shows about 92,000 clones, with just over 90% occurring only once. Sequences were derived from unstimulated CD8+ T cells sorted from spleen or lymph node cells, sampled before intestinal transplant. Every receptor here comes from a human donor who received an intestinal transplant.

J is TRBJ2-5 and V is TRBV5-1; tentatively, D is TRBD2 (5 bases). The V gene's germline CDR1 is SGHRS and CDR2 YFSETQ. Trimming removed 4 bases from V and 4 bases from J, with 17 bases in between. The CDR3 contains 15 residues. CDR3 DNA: TGCGCCAGCAGCACCCTCGAGGGTCGGGTAGAGACCCAGTACTTC. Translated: CASSTLEGRVETQYF.

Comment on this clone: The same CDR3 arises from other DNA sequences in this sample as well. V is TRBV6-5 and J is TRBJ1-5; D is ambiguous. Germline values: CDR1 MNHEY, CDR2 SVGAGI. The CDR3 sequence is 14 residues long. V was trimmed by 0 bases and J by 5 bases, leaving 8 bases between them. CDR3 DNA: TGTGCCAGCAGTTACTCGTTTGGGGATCAGCCCCAGCATTTT. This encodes CASSYSFGDQPQHF.

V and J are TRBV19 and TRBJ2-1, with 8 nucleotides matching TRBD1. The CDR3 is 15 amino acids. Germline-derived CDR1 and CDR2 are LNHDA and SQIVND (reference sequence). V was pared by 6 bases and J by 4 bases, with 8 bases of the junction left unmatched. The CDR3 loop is CASSYTGTGYNEQFF. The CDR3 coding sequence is TGTGCCAGTAGCTACACCGGGACAGGTTACAATGAGCAGTTCTTC.

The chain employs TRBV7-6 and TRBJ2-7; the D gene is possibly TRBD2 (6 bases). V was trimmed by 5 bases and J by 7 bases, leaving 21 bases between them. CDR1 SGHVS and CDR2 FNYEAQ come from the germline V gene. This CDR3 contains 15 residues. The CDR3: CASSAGPDPALEQYF. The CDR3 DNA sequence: TGTGCCAGCAGCGCGGGACCCGATCCTGCTTTAGAGCAGTACTTC. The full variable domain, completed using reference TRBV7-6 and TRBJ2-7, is GAGVSQSPRYKVTKRGQDVALRCDPISGHVSLYWYRQALGQGPEFLTYFNYEAQQDKSGLPNDRFSAERPEGSISTLTIQRTEQRDSAMYRCASSAGPDPALEQYFGPGTRLTVT.

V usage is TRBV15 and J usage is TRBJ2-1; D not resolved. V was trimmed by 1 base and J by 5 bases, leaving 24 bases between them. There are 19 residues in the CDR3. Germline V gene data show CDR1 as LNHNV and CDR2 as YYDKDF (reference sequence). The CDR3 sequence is CATSRVLWTVPTRDNEQFF. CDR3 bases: TGTGCCACCAGCAGAGTTTTATGGACCGTACCCACGAGAGACAATGAGCAGTTCTTC.